The entry that follows covers one T cell receptor beta chain sequence. Antigen: not known. The PCR used 60 Vbeta and 13 Jbeta primers. In the original processing: About 80 million unique TCR beta chains, 9.5 million to 11 million of them shared, were counted by a later analysis. Assay: immunoSEQ multiplex PCR; the TCRdb copy retains only in-frame clones and omits some. Clonal size and the V and J genes are those of that table, whereas D and trimming came from the DNA. This sample's table reports 70,000 to 90,000 clones. This entry comes from a study of cytomegalovirus exposure and HLA in healthy donors. Study conclusions and caveats: Later work associated roughly 15,000 TCR beta sequences with HLA alleles at 0.05 false discovery rate. A later analysis linked a missense DCLRE1C variant to TCR beta V- and J-gene trimming.

As for the donors, each was a healthy bone marrow donor. CDR1 is MGHRA, CDR2 YSYEKL, per germline. The ends lost 0 bases at V and 5 bases at J; junction bases unmatched: 6. The CDR3 has 16 residues. The chain uses TRBV4-1 and TRBJ1-5, with 8 bases that match TRBD1. The sample taken for sequencing was PBMCs. The clonotype originates from a young man in good health and CMV-seropositive. CDR3 in amino acids: CASSQERDRGDQPQHF. The CDR3 DNA reads TGCGCCAGCAGCCAAGAGCGCGACAGGGGAGATCAGCCCCAGCATTTT.